Listed here is a single T cell receptor (beta chain). This sample was taken from a study of T cells expressing NK-cell markers. Study-wide context: The TCR beta repertoires originated in sorted CD3+CD56+NKG2C+, CD3+CD56+NKG2C- and CD3+CD56-NKG2C+ T cells. Of eight sequenced donors, seven were HCMV-seropositive and one HCMV-seronegative.

The CDR3 consists of 15 residues. Germline V lookup: CDR1 SGHDT, CDR2 YYEEEE. For each CDR3 protein, TCRdb gives one entry from its re-call of the 5' RACE reads, without DNA. The repertoire table contains about 430,000 distinct CDR3 sequences. The sequenced sample was blood T cells: a sorted CD56 or NKG2C T cell subset, CD4+ or CD8+ T cells, or bulk PBMC T cells (not recorded which). The sequence derives from a woman aged 45-59 years in good health. The chain combines TRBV5-6 with TRBJ1-1; TCRdb names TRBD1, which stays unverified in the absence of DNA. The CDR3 sequence is CASSLERQVYTEAFF.